This TCR beta chain was sequenced in a study of response to subunit inactivated influenza vaccine. Regarding the study as a whole: Authors proposed each seasonal influenza vaccination draws in few new T cells.

This clonotype was counted only a few times. The antigen is not known. V was cut by 1 base and J by 7 bases, with 7 bases left in between. The CDR3 sequence is 13 residues long. Germline CDR1 and CDR2: SGHAT and FQNNGV. TCRdb analysed the RT-PCR reads with MiXCR anew, one entry per CDR3 protein. The table has over 150,000 distinct CDR3 sequences, approximately 15% seen once. This sample comprised CD8+ T cells sorted from PBMCs, obtained approximately 5 days after vaccination. This TCR came from a man aged 50 or older who received an inactivated influenza vaccine. The chain joins TRBV11-2 to TRBJ2-2, with a weak D call TRBD2 (5 bases). The CDR3 loop is CASSLGRIGELFF. The CDR3 coding sequence is TGTGCCAGCAGCTTAGGGAGGATCGGGGAGCTGTTTTTT.